This is a list of T cell receptor beta chains from one sample in a study of blood T cell repertoires in COVID-19. Profiled with immunoSEQ multiplex PCR; TCRdb holds only in-frame clones, not every one. The table records 300,000 to 350,000 clones, about 90% of them present only once. Sequenced material: PBMCs or T cells enriched from blood (not recorded which). The receptors shown here come from a woman between 18 and 29 years old with acute COVID-19. Both conserved end residues are part of each CDR3. The D gene is left open where the match is weak. Not all rows give a size; the values are once, few, many and, for expanded clones, a class.

j_call v_call d_call clone_size cdr3_aa cdr3_nt
TRBJ1-3 TRBV27 NA NA CASSLQASSGNTIYF TGTGCCAGCAGTTTGCAGGCCTCCTCTGGAAACACCATATATTTT
TRBJ1-4 TRBV15 NA NA CATSRQGREEKLFF TGTGCCACCAGCAGACAGGGGAGGGAGGAAAAACTGTTTTTT
TRBJ2-2 TRBV11-2 NA few CASSPRFTGELFF TGTGCCAGCAGCCCCCGTTTCACCGGGGAGCTGTTTTTT
TRBJ2-2 TRBV10-1 TRBD1 NA CASSQGQVTGELFF TGCGCCAGCAGCCAGGGACAGGTCACCGGGGAGCTGTTTTTT
TRBJ1-4 TRBV2 TRBD1 once CASSFGQGVGEKLFF TGTGCCAGCAGTTTCGGACAGGGCGTAGGTGAAAAACTGTTTTTT
TRBJ1-1 TRBV18 NA NA CASSPPGELNTEAFF TGTGCCAGCTCACCACCGGGCGAGTTGAACACTGAAGCTTTCTTT
TRBJ1-1 TRBV11-3 TRBD1 NA CASSAQGANTEAFF TGTGCCAGCAGCGCGCAGGGGGCGAACACTGAAGCTTTCTTT
TRBJ2-5 TRBV5-4 TRBD2 NA CASSLGSSGRIWETQYF TGTGCCAGCAGCTTGGGGTCTAGCGGGAGAATCTGGGAGACCCAGTACTTC
TRBJ2-7 TRBV9 NA NA CASSVGSGGDYEQYF TGTGCCAGCAGCGTGGGGTCGGGGGGCGACTACGAGCAGTACTTC
TRBJ1-1 TRBV14 TRBD1 NA CASSLYRDRGLPSTEAFF TGTGCCAGCAGCCTCTACCGGGACAGGGGGCTGCCGAGCACTGAAGCTTTCTTT
TRBJ1-5 TRBV2 NA NA CASSAGSNQPQHF TGTGCCAGCAGTGCAGGGAGCAATCAGCCCCAGCATTTT
TRBJ1-5 TRBV9 NA NA CASSVDPGQPQHF TGTGCCAGCAGCGTAGATCCCGGTCAGCCCCAGCATTTT
TRBJ1-1 TRBV15 NA NA CATSRVGEGTNVFF NA
TRBJ2-1 TRBV24-1 TRBD2 NA CATSRTVAGTINEQFF TGTGCCACCAGCCGGACTGTAGCGGGGACAATCAATGAGCAGTTCTTC
TRBJ1-4 TRBV27 TRBD1 NA CASSRWTGVERATNEKLFF TGTGCCAGCAGTAGATGGACAGGGGTCGAAAGGGCAACTAATGAAAAACTGTTTTTT
TRBJ1-2 TRBV3-1/TRBV3-2 TRBD1 few CASSQASGTGEGYTF TGTGCCAGCAGCCAGGCCTCCGGGACAGGGGAAGGCTACACCTTC